This TCR beta chain was recovered during a study of blood T cell repertoires in COVID-19. For the study at large: COVID-19 samples, acute and convalescent, were from the United States, Italy and Spain. Sources were T cells, B-cell-depleted T cells, or PBMCs; the material itself was cDNA or gDNA.

Germline V lookup: CDR1 SEHNR, CDR2 FQNEAQ (reference sequence). Trimming shortened V by 5 bases and J by 4 bases, and 15 bases separated the two germline ends. The CDR3 spans 15 residues. Per the original data handling: Estimated nucleated cell counts came from reference gene primer amplification. Using immunoSEQ multiplex PCR, the repertoire was profiled, and TCRdb retains in-frame clones only, with some absent. V and J calls plus clone size are reproduced from that table; the DNA served to infer D and trimming. This repertoire shows about 150,000 clones, around 87% found once; its top ten account for about 4.1%.

The sample consisted of peripheral blood. This TCR was recovered from a woman aged 55-75 years with active or convalescent COVID-19. The V gene is TRBV7-9, the J gene TRBJ1-5; no definite D call. CDR3 in DNA: TGTGCCAGCAGCCGGGGAGTGGAGACGAATCAGCCCCAGCATTTT. Its translation: CASSRGVETNQPQHF.